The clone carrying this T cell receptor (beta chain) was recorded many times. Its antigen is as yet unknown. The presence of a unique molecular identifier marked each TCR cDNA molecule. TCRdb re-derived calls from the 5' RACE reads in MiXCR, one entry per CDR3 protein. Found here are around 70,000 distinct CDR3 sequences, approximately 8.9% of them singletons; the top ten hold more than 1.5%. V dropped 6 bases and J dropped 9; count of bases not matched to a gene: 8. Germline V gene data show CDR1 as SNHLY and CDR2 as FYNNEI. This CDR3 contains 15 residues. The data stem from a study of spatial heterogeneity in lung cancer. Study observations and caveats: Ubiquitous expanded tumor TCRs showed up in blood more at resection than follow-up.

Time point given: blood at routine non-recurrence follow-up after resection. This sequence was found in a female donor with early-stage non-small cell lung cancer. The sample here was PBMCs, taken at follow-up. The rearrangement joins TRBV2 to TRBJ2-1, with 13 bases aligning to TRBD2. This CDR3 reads CASSRTSGSLTEQFF. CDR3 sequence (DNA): TGTGCCAGCAGCCGGACTAGCGGGAGTTTGACTGAGCAGTTCTTC.